Below are 17 T cell receptor beta chains sequenced from a single sample in a study of T-cell reconstitution after alpha-beta-depleted transplantation in children. It was with unique molecular identifiers that the TCRbeta library was prepared. TCRdb itself ran the PCR reads through MiXCR, one entry per CDR3 protein. The table has 490,000 or so distinct CDR3 sequences, about an eighth seen once. The material was PBMCs from the stem cell graft donor, obtained from the stem cell graft. The source of these receptors is a human donor who donated a stem cell graft to a child with combined immunodeficiency.

This clonotype showed up many times. J is TRBJ1-4 and V is TRBV5-1; TRBD1 agrees at 9 bases. The CDR3 covers 15 residues. Germline assignment: CDR1 SGHRS and CDR2 YFSETQ. V was clipped by 4 bases and J by 6 bases; unmatched bases: 7. CDR3 residues: CASSRDRDRDEKLFF. The CDR3 DNA reads as TGCGCCAGCAGCCGCGATAGGGACAGGGATGAAAAACTGTTTTTT. Drawing the rest from reference TRBV5-1 and TRBJ1-4, the complete variable domain is KAGVTQTPRYLIKTRGQQVTLSCSPISGHRSVSWYQQTPGQGLQFLFEYFSETQRNKGNFPGRFSGRQFSNSRSEMNVSTLELGDSALYLCASSRDRDRDEKLFFGSGTQLSVL.

This clonotype was seen ten or more times. The chain carries TRBV5-6 and TRBJ1-1; TRBD1 aligns across 7 bases. CDR1 and CDR2 (germline): SGHDT, YYEEEE. There are 16 residues in the CDR3. V was clipped by 0 bases and J by 0 bases; unmatched bases: 5. CDR3 nucleotide sequence: TGTGCCAGCAGCTTGGCATCAGGGGGAATGAACACTGAAGCTTTCTTT. It specifies CASSLASGGMNTEAFF.

V is TRBV21-1 and J is TRBJ2-5. TRBV21-1 is designated a pseudogene. This CDR3 has 14 amino acids. DNA for the CDR3: TGTGCCAGCAGCGCCTTCGGGGACCAAGAGACCCAGTACTTC. Translation: CASSAFGDQETQYF.

In the case of this clonotype: One junction end does not reproduce the germline sequence, and a read error may be involved. The chain carries TRBV12-3 or TRBV12-4 and TRBJ2-5; 8 bases match TRBD2. The CDR3 runs to 14 residues. CDR3 amino acids: CSSSLLPGGETQYF. The CDR3 DNA follows: TGTTCCAGCAGTTTGCTACCGGGAGGGGAGACCCAGTACTTC.

In this sample, this clonotype turned up many times. V is TRBV20-1 and J is TRBJ2-3, with TRBD1 matching over 8 bases. The junction had 6 bases not matched to a gene; V was cut back by 1 base and J by 3 bases. Germline V gene lookup returns CDR1 DFQATT and CDR2 SNEGSKA (reference sequence). This CDR3 has 15 residues. DNA of the CDR3: TGCAGTGCTAGAGGTGGACAGGGAGGAACAGATACGCAGTATTTT. Translated, it gives CSARGGQGGTDTQYF.

This clonotype was observed a handful of times. The J gene is TRBJ1-5, the V gene TRBV29-1; weak D call: TRBD1 (5 bases). This CDR3 is built from 13 residues. Germline values: CDR1 SQVTM, CDR2 ANQGSEA. The germline V and J ends were trimmed by 4 bases and 4 bases, with 11 bases remaining between them. CDR3: CSVGGRSNQPQHF. In DNA form, the CDR3 reads TGCAGCGTTGGGGGACGCTCAAATCAGCCCCAGCATTTT.

This clonotype appeared many times. The chain carries TRBV5-1 and TRBJ1-4, with 7 bases lining up with TRBD1. Germline loops: CDR1 SGHRS, CDR2 YFSETQ. The CDR3 is made up of 15 amino acids. J was trimmed by 5 bases and V by 2 bases; bases with no gene match: 6. The CDR3 nucleotides read TGCGCCAGCAGCTTCACCAGGGGGGCGAATGAAAAACTGTTTTTT. This translates into CASSFTRGANEKLFF.

This clonotype has ten or more counts. V is TRBV5-5 and J is TRBJ2-1, with 8 bases lining up with TRBD1. Looked up from germline, CDR1 is SGHKS and CDR2 is YYEKEE (reference sequence). The CDR3 spans 15 residues. J gave up 1 base and V 2 bases, and 2 bases lay outside the gene matches. The CDR3 DNA is TGTGCCAGCAGCTTAAGGACAGGGTCCTACAATGAGCAGTTCTTC. This translates into CASSLRTGSYNEQFF.

The chain employs TRBV2 and TRBJ1-5; 9 nucleotides match TRBD1. From germline, CDR1 is SNHLY and CDR2 FYNNEI. The CDR3 contains 13 residues. The ends lost 8 bases at V and 3 bases at J; junction bases unmatched: 2. CDR3 amino acids: CASGQGSNQPQHF. The CDR3 coding sequence is TGTGCCAGCGGACAGGGGTCCAATCAGCCCCAGCATTTT.

The gene calls are TRBV20-1 and TRBJ1-2, with a possible D match to TRBD1 (6 bases). Deletions cut 7 bases from V and 4 bases from J, with 10 bases between. CDR3 size: 11 residues. Germline-derived CDR1 and CDR2 are DFQATT and SNEGSKA (reference sequence). DNA for the CDR3: TGCAGTGTTTACAGGGTCTATGGCTACACCTTC. It translates to CSVYRVYGYTF.

The chain uses TRBV4-1 and TRBJ1-1; possibly TRBD1 for D (6 bases). V lost 4 bases, J lost 0 bases, and 12 bases lay in between. Germline V gene sequence: CDR1 MGHRA, CDR2 YSYEKL. The CDR3 runs 15 residues. In DNA, the CDR3 is TGCGCCAGCAGCCGATACAGGGAGATGAACACTGAAGCTTTCTTT. Translated, it gives CASSRYREMNTEAFF.

The chain combines TRBV18 with TRBJ2-7; 12 nucleotides match TRBD1. The germline V gene has CDR1 KGHSH and CDR2 LQKENI. The junction had 4 bases not matched to a gene; V was cut back by 2 bases and J by 2 bases. CDR3 length: 16 amino acids. The CDR3, as DNA: TGTGCCAGCTCACCAATGGGACAGGGGGCAACCTACGAGCAGTACTTC. Translation gives CASSPMGQGATYEQYF.

This clonotype has a handful of counts. V is TRBV20-1 and J is TRBJ2-7; D is uncertain. The V end lost 7 bases, the J end lost 1 base, and 11 bases lay between the germline ends. The CDR3 covers 12 residues. The germline V gene encodes CDR1 DFQATT and CDR2 SNEGSKA (reference sequence). DNA for the CDR3: TGCAGTGTACGGACCGCGTCCTACGAGCAGTACTTC. It is translated as CSVRTASYEQYF.

V and J are TRBV12-3 or TRBV12-4 and TRBJ2-3; D is perhaps TRBD1 or TRBD2 (6 bases each). Trimming stripped 6 bases from V and 2 bases from J, with 18 bases between. The CDR3 sequence is 16 residues long. The CDR3 DNA reads as TGTGCCAGCAGCCTCCGGGGGCTTACCCACACAGATACGCAGTATTTT. It specifies CASSLRGLTHTDTQYF.

This clonotype was seen a handful of times. This chain links TRBV6-5 with TRBJ2-2, with 7 bases aligning to TRBD1. J lost 6 bases, V lost 6 bases, and 13 bases had no gene match. CDR1 and CDR2 from the germline V gene are MNHEY and SVGAGI. The CDR3 runs 16 residues. CDR3 region: CASSPATGVNAGELFF. For the CDR3, the DNA is TGTGCCAGCAGCCCTGCTACAGGGGTTAACGCCGGGGAGCTGTTTTTT.

At least ten counts were recorded for this clonotype. The chain carries TRBV20-1 and TRBJ2-7; 8 bases agree with TRBD2. The CDR3 consists of 14 residues. The V and J ends lost 2 bases and 3 bases, in that order; junction bases with no gene match: 6. Germline CDR1 reads DFQATT; CDR2 reads SNEGSKA (reference sequence). The CDR3: CSARLAGGLYEQYF. The CDR3 bases are TGCAGTGCTAGATTGGCGGGGGGACTCTACGAGCAGTACTTC.

This clonotype occurred a few times. The genes are TRBV12-3 or TRBV12-4 and TRBJ1-6; 7 positions match TRBD1. The CDR3 consists of 13 residues. The V gene end was trimmed by 8 bases and the J gene end by 6 bases; junction bases not matched to a gene: 4. The CDR3 reads CASEGGSNSPLHF. The CDR3 nucleotides read TGTGCCAGCGAAGGGGGCTCTAATTCACCCCTCCACTTT.